This T cell receptor (beta chain) stems from a study of blood T cells in healthy people across ages. Germline V gene lookup returns CDR1 MDHEN and CDR2 SYDVKM. The CDR3 length is 16 residues. A second about 6 to 11 cycle PCR used barcoded and J-beta primers. TCRdb called the 5' RACE reads again in MiXCR, with one record for every CDR3 protein. The sample lists roughly 1.4 million distinct CDR3 sequences; approximately 59% were seen once. The TCR was taken from a man in his late teens or twenties in good health. V usage is TRBV28 and J usage is TRBJ2-4; maybe TRBD1 (5 bases). TRBJ2-7 explains the end of the DNA better; the J call may be wrong. The sequenced material came from blood. The CDR3 DNA is TGTGCCAGCAGTTGGGTCAAAGCAAGGGGATCCTACGAGCAGTACTTC. This encodes CASSWVKARGSYEQYF.